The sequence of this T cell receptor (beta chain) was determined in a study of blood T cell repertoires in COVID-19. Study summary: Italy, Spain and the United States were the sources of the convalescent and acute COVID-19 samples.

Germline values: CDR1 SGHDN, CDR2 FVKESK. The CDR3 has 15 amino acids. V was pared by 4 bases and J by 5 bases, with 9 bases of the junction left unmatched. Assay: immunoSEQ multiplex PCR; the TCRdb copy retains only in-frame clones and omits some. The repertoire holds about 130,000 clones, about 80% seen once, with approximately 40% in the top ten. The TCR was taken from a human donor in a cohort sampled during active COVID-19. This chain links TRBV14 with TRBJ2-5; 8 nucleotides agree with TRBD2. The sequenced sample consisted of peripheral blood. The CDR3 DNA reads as TGTGCCAGCAGCCCTTCCAGGGGCGGGGGGGAGACCCAGTACTTC. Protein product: CASSPSRGGGETQYF.